Listed below are T cell receptor beta chains from one sample, sequenced in a study of control samples from healthy donors and cancer patients. The data were produced by immunoSEQ multiplex PCR, yet TCRdb's version contains in-frame clones alone and is incomplete. This sample has 69,000 or so clones; about 94% occur once, and the top ten carry under 3.5%. Sequencing used blood. Source of these receptors: a woman in her 30s in good health. Both conserved end residues are part of each CDR3. The order of the fields is J gene, V gene, CDR3 protein.

>TRBJ1-6|TRBV9
CASSVESSSPLHF
>TRBJ1-3|TRBV13
CASSLELLSSGNTIYF
>TRBJ1-5|TRBV7-2
CASSLNRDNNQPQHF
>TRBJ1-2|TRBV18
CASSPSPREICYGYTF
>TRBJ1-5|TRBV2
CASGRDRDSSSNQPQHF
>TRBJ1-6|TRBV5-1
CASSSTGTGRSPLHF
>TRBJ1-5|TRBV6-5
CASRRDSNQPQHF
>TRBJ1-3|TRBV3-1/TRBV3-2
CASSQLERRNTIYF
>TRBJ1-2|TRBV7-9
CASSLLGVDYTF
>TRBJ2-2|TRBV6-5
CASSQTSGRPGELFF
>TRBJ2-7|TRBV5-5
CASSLTVASSYEQYF
>TRBJ1-2|TRBV28
CASSLTASYGYTF
>TRBJ1-1|TRBV6-1
CASSELGPGEAFF
>TRBJ2-5|TRBV24-1
CATSDPDRPTLRPQYF
>TRBJ1-4|TRBV7-9
CASSPLGDRNEKLFF
>TRBJ1-6|TRBV27
CASSLSGGDSPLHF
>TRBJ2-3|TRBV5-3
CARSSWTSGGPSTDTQYF
>TRBJ1-1|TRBV12-3/TRBV12-4
CASVLNTEAFF
>TRBJ1-1|TRBV7-2
CASSLGGTMNTEAFF
>TRBJ1-6|TRBV4-1
CASSQSLVGPLHF
>TRBJ1-1|TRBV6-6
CASSSGTGRPEAFF
>TRBJ1-1|TRBV7-9
CASSPLGRTTEAFF